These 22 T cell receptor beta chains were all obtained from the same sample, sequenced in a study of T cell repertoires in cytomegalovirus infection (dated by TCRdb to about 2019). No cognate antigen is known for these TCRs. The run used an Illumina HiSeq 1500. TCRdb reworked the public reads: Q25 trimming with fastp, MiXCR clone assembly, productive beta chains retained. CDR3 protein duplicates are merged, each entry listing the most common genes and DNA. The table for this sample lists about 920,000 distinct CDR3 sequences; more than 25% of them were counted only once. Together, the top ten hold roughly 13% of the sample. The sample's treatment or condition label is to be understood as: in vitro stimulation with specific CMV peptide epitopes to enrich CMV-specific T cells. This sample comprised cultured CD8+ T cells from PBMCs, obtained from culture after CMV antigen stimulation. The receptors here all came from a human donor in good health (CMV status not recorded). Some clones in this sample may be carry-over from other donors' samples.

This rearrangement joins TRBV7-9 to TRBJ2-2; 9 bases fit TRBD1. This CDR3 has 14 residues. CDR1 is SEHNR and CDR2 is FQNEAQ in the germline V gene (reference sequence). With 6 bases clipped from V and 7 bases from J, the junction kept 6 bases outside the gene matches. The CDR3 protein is CASRPGQGLGELFF. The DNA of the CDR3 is TGTGCCAGCAGACCGGGACAGGGTCTCGGGGAGCTGTTTTTT.

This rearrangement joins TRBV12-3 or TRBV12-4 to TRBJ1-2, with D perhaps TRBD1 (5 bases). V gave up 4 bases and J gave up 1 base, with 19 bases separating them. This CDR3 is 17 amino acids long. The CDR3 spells CASSSPSRGEGNYGYTF. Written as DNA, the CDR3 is TGTGCCAGCAGTTCACCCTCGAGGGGCGAGGGTAACTATGGCTACACCTTC.

The CDR3 nucleotides are TGTGCCAGCAGCCATCTACAGTACGAGCAGTACTTC. Protein product: CASSHLQYEQYF. V and J are TRBV7-9 and TRBJ2-7; no clear D gene. Trimming left V 5 bases short and J 4 bases short, with 9 bases between. Germline V gene sequence: CDR1 SEHNR, CDR2 FQNEAQ (reference sequence). CDR3 length: 12 residues.

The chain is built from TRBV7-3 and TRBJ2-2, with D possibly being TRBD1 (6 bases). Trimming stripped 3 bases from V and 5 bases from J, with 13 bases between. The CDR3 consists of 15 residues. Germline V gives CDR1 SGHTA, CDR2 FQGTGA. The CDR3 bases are TGTGCCAGCAGCTTCCAGGGGCAGGGGACCGGGGAGCTGTTTTTT. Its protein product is CASSFQGQGTGELFF.

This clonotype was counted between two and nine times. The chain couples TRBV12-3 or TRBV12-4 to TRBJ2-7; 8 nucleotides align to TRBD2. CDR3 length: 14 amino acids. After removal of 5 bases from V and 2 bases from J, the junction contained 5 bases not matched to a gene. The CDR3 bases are TGTGCCAGCAGTCCCTTAGCGGGGACCTACGAGCAGTACTTC. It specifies CASSPLAGTYEQYF.

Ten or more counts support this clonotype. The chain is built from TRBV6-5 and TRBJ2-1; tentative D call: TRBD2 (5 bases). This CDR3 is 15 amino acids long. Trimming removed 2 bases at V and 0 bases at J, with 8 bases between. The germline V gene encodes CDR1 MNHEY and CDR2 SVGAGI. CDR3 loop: CASSYSGDSYNEQFF. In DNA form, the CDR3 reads TGTGCCAGCAGTTACAGCGGAGACTCCTACAATGAGCAGTTCTTC.

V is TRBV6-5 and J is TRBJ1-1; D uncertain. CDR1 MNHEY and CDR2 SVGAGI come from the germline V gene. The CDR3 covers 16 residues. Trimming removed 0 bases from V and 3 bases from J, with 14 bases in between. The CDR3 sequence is CASSYSEALMDTEAFF. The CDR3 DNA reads TGTGCCAGCAGTTACTCGGAGGCCTTAATGGACACTGAAGCTTTCTTT.

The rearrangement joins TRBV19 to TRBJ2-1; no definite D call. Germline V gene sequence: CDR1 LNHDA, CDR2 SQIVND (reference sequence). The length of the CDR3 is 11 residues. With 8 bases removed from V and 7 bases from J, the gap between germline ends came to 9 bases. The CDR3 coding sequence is TGTGCCAGTCTACTGGGTAATGAGCAGTTCTTC. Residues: CASLLGNEQFF.

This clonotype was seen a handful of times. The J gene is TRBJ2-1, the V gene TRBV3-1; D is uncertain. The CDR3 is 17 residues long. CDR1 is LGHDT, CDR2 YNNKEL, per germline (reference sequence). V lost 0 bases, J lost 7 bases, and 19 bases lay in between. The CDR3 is CASSQERRLSATNEQFF. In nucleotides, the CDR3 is TGTGCCAGCAGCCAAGAAAGGCGGCTCTCGGCGACTAATGAGCAGTTCTTC.

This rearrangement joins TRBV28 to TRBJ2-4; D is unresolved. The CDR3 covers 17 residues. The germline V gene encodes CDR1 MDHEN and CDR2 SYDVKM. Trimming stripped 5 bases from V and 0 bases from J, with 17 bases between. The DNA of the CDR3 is TGTGCCAGCAGTCCCGTCCAGGAGACTCTAGCCAAAAACATTCAGTACTTC. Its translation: CASSPVQETLAKNIQYF.

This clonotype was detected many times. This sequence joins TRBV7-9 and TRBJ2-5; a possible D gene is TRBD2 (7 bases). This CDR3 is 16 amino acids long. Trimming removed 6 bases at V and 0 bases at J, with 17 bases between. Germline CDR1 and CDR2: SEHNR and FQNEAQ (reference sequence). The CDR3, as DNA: TGTGCCAGCAGGACCCGGGGGGCCGGGTACCAAGAGACCCAGTACTTC. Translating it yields CASRTRGAGYQETQYF. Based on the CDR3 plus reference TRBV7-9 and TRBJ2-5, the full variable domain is DTGVSQNPRHKITKRGQNVTFRCDPISEHNRLYWYRQTLGQGPEFLTYFQNEAQLEKSRLLSDRFSAERPKGSFSTLEIQRTEQGDSAMYLCASRTRGAGYQETQYFGPGTRLLVL.

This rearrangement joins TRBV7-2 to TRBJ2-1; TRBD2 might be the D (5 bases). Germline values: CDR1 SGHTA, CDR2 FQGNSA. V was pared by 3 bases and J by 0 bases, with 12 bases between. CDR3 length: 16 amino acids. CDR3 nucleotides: TGTGCCAGCAGCTTTCCTCAGCGGCCCTCCTACAATGAGCAGTTCTTC. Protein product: CASSFPQRPSYNEQFF.

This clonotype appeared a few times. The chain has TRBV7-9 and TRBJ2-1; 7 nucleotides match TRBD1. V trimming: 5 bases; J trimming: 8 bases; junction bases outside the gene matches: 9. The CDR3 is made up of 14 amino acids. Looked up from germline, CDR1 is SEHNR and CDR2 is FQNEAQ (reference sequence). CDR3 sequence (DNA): TGTGCCAGCAGCGAACCGGGACAGTACGATGAGCAGTTCTTC. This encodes CASSEPGQYDEQFF.

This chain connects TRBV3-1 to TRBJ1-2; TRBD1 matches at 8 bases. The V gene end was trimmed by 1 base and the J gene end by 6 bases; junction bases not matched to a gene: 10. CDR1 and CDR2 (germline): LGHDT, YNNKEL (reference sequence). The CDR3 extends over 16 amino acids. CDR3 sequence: CASSQVGTGRADGYTF. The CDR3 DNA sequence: TGTGCCAGCAGCCAAGTCGGGACAGGTCGCGCGGATGGCTACACCTTC. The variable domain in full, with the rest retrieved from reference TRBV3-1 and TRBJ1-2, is DTAVSQTPKYLVTQMGNDKSIKCEQNLGHDTMYWYKQDSKKFLKIMFSYNNKELIINETVPNRFSPKSPDKAHLNLHINSLELGDSAVYFCASSQVGTGRADGYTFGSGTRLTVV.

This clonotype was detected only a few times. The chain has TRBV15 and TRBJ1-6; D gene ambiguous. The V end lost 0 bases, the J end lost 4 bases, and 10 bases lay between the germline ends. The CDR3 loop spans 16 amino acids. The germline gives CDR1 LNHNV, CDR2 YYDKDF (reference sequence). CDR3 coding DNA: TGTGCCACCAGCAGAGAGTCGGTCAGGTATAATTCACCCCTCCACTTT. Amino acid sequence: CATSRESVRYNSPLHF.

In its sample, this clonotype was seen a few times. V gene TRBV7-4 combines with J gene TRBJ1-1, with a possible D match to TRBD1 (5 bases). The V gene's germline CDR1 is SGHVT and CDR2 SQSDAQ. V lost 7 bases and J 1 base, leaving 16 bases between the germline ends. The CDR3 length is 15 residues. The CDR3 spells CASKSDWTQNTEAFF. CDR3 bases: TGTGCCAGCAAGTCCGATTGGACACAGAACACTGAAGCTTTCTTT.

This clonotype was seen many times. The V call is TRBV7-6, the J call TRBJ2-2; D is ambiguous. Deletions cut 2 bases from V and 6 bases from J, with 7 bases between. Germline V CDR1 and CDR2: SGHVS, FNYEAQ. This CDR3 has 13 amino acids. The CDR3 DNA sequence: TGTGCCAGCAGCTTACGGCCCGCCGGGGAGCTGTTTTTT. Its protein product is CASSLRPAGELFF.

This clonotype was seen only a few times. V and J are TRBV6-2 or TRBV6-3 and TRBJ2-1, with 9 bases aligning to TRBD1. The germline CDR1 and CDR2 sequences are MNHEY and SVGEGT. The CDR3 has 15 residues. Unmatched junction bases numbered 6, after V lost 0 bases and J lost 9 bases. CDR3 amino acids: CASSYSGTGHGEQFF. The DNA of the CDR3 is TGTGCCAGCAGTTACTCGGGGACAGGGCACGGTGAGCAGTTCTTC.

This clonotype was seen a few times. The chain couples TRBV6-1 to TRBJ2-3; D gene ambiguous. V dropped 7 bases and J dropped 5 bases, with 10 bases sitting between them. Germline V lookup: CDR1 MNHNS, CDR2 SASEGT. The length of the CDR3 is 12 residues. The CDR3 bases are TGTGCCAGCACCGATCTAGGAGATACGCAGTATTTT. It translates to CASTDLGDTQYF.

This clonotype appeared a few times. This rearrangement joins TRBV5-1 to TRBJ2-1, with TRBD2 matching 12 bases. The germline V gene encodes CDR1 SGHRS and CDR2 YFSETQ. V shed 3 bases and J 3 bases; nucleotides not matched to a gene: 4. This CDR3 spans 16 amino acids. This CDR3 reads CASSSLAGGLYNEQFF. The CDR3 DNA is TGCGCCAGCAGCTCCCTAGCGGGGGGGCTCTACAATGAGCAGTTCTTC.

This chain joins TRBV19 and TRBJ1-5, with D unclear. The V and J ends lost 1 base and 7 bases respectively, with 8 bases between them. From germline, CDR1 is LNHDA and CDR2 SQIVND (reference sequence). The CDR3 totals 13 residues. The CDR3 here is CASSIGREQPQHF. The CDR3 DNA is TGTGCCAGTAGTATAGGGCGTGAACAGCCCCAGCATTTT. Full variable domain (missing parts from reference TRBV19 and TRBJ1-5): DGGITQSPKYLFRKEGQNVTLSCEQNLNHDAMYWYRQDPGQGLRLIYYSQIVNDFQKGDIAEGYSVSREKKESFPLTVTSAQKNPTAFYLCASSIGREQPQHFGDGTRLSIL.

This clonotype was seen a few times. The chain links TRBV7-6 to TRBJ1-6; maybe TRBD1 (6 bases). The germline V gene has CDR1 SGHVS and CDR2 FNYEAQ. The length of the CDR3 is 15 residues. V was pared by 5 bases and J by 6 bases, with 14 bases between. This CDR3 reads CASSPRTDPNSPLHF. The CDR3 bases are TGTGCCAGCAGCCCCCGGACAGACCCTAATTCACCCCTCCACTTT.